The 5 T cell receptor beta chains in this list originate from one sample, sequenced in a study of long-term antiretroviral therapy in people with HIV. Assay version v3.0 of immunoSEQ was used, and it was run at survey level. Using immunoSEQ multiplex PCR, the repertoire was profiled, and TCRdb retains in-frame clones only, with some absent. The table shows about 32,000 clones, with over 90% occurring only once. This specimen consisted of unsorted PBMCs, obtained 4.1 years after starting antiretroviral therapy. All receptors come from a woman aged 45-65 years with HIV.

This chain uses TRBV5-1 with TRBJ2-5, with a possible D match to TRBD2 (5 bases). This CDR3 contains 14 residues. Looked up from germline, CDR1 is SGHRS and CDR2 is YFSETQ. Between the trimmed V and J ends, which lost 4 bases and 2 bases, there was a span of 12 bases. The CDR3 here is CASSGTGVQETQYF. CDR3 in DNA: TGCGCCAGCAGCGGTACCGGGGTACAAGAGACCCAGTACTTC.

V and J are TRBV30 and TRBJ2-5; D is unresolved. Trimming took off 2 bases at V and 1 base at J, with 8 bases between the two ends. The CDR3 covers 13 residues. CDR1 and CDR2 (germline): GTSNPN, SVGIG (reference sequence). CDR3 in DNA: TGTGCCTGGAGTCTCTCGGTCCAAGAGACCCAGTACTTC. It is translated as CAWSLSVQETQYF.

The chain uses TRBV15 and TRBJ1-3; D uncertain. From germline, CDR1 is LNHNV and CDR2 YYDKDF (reference sequence). CDR3 size: 15 residues. Between the trimmed V and J ends, which lost 5 bases and 3 bases, there was a span of 14 bases. The CDR3: CATSVGWALGNTIYF. CDR3 coding DNA: TGTGCCACCAGCGTTGGATGGGCTCTTGGAAACACCATATATTTT.

This clone was observed once. DNA for the CDR3: TGTGCCAGCAGCCCTGCTGGGACAGCCTATGGCTACACCTTC. Translating it yields CASSPAGTAYGYTF. This chain joins TRBV14 and TRBJ1-2, with 7 positions matching TRBD1. V shed 4 bases, J shed 4 bases, and the junction held 6 bases outside the gene matches. The CDR3 runs to 14 residues. The germline gives CDR1 SGHDN, CDR2 FVKESK.

This sequence joins TRBV19 and TRBJ2-1, with D possibly matching TRBD1 (5 bases). The CDR3 length is 14 residues. Germline V CDR1 and CDR2: LNHDA, SQIVND (reference sequence). V lost 1 base and J 7 bases, leaving 11 bases between the germline ends. CDR3 sequence reads: CASSIVQGWNEQFF. CDR3 coding DNA: TGTGCCAGTAGTATAGTTCAGGGTTGGAATGAGCAGTTCTTC. Supplemented by reference TRBV19 and TRBJ2-1, the full variable domain reads DGGITQSPKYLFRKEGQNVTLSCEQNLNHDAMYWYRQDPGQGLRLIYYSQIVNDFQKGDIAEGYSVSREKKESFPLTVTSAQKNPTAFYLCASSIVQGWNEQFFGPGTRLTVL.